This T cell receptor (beta chain) came from a study of persistence of HIV-infected CD4 T cells. Study-level information: A median of around 8 years of suppressive ART preceded sampling.

Trimming cost V 0 bases and J 1 base, with 15 bases left between them. This CDR3 contains 17 residues. Germline V gene data show CDR1 as KGHSH and CDR2 as LQKENI. As regards this clone: Its target is not known.

Broader study findings: Degenerate expanded CDR3beta sequences were enriched among CMV- and Gag-responding cells.

Anti-CD3/anti-CD28 beads served as a nonspecific positive control stimulus. CD4+ T cells upregulating both CD40 ligand and CD69 were sorted as responding cells. This was the immunoSEQ version 4 assay in survey mode. Here immunoSEQ multiplex PCR was the method, and the copy in TCRdb shows in-frame clones only, minus some. The data contain 40,000 to 55,000 clones, 85% to 90% of them seen just once; the ten biggest clones take up 2.5% to 4%. The receptor was derived from an adult woman with HIV who was CMV-seropositive. The sequences come from CD4+ T cells sorted from PBMCs after approximately 20-hour stimulation, collected from a patient who received antiretroviral therapy. The rearrangement uses TRBV18 and TRBJ1-1; TRBD1 is a possible D gene (6 bases). CDR3 loop: CASSPPSPGAGNTEAFF. The CDR3 DNA follows: TGTGCCAGCTCACCACCATCACCGGGGGCTGGGAACACTGAAGCTTTCTTT.